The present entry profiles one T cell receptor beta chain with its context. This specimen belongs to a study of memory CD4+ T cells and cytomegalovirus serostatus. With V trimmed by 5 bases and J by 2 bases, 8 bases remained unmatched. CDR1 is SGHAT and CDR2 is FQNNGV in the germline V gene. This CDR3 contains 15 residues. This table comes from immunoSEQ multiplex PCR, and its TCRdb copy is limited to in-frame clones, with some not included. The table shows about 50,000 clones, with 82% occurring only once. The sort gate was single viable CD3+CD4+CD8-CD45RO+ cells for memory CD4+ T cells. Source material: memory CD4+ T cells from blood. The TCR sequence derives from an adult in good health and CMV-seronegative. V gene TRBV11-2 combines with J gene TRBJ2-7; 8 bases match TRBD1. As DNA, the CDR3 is TGTGCCAGCAGCAAGTCCCGGGACAGGCCCTACGAGCAGTACTTC. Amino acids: CASSKSRDRPYEQYF.